A selection of T cell receptor beta chains follows, all from one sample in a study of blood T cells in healthy people across ages. TCRdb ran MiXCR on the 5' RACE reads and lists one entry per CDR3 protein. The repertoire includes 650,000 to 1,000,000 distinct CDR3 sequences, roughly 40% of them detected once, and over 10% sits in the top ten. The sequenced sample consisted of blood. The receptors here all came from a man in his late teens or twenties in good health. Each CDR3 is given with its conserved first and last residue. D genes are given only for firm matches. Clone size is not always given. Where it is, it says once, few, many or a class for expanded clones.

TRBV20-1	TRBJ2-3	many	TRBD2	CSASIAGDADTQYF	TGCAGTGCTAGTATAGCGGGGGACGCAGATACGCAGTATTTT
TRBV4-3	TRBJ1-1	NA	NA	CASSQDSRGNTEAFF	TGCGCCAGCAGCCAAGATAGTCGAGGGAACACTGAAGCTTTCTTT
TRBV12-3/TRBV12-4	TRBJ1-6	NA	NA	CASSLAVGSPLHF	TGTGCCAGCAGTCTCGCTGTAGGTTCACCCCTCCACTTT
TRBV2	TRBJ2-3	NA	NA	CASSEFGGNTQYF	TGTGCCAGCAGTGAATTTGGGGGAAATACGCAGTATTTT
TRBV12-3/TRBV12-4	TRBJ1-2	NA	NA	CACSLGRDSGHGYTF	TGTGCCTGCAGTCTGGGCCGGGACTCCGGACATGGCTACACCTTC
TRBV11-2	TRBJ2-1	few	TRBD2	CASRGRITGTSGGAAYNEQFF	TGTGCCAGCAGGGGCAGGATTACCGGGACTAGCGGGGGGGCCGCCTACAATGAGCAGTTCTTC
TRBV20-1	TRBJ1-6	NA	NA	CSARAQETYNSPLHF	TGCAGTGCTAGGGCGCAGGAGACATATAATTCACCCCTCCACTTT
TRBV20-1	TRBJ2-1	few	NA	CSASDEGGESYNEQFF	TGCAGTGCTAGTGACGAGGGGGGGGAATCCTACAATGAGCAGTTCTTC
TRBV20-1	TRBJ1-4	NA	TRBD1	CSARNLQTGSGEKLFF	TGCAGTGCTCGCAACTTACAGACAGGGAGTGGGGAAAAACTGTTTTTT
TRBV12-3/TRBV12-4	TRBJ2-3	once	NA	CASKSGGYTDTQYF	TGTGCCAGCAAGTCGGGGGGCTACACAGATACGCAGTATTTT
TRBV7-2	TRBJ2-1	NA	TRBD2	CASSSGGPHNEQFF	TGTGCCAGCAGCTCGGGGGGGCCCCACAATGAGCAGTTCTTC
TRBV6-6	TRBJ2-5	many	TRBD2	CASSYLAGVSETQYF	TGTGCCAGCAGTTATCTAGCGGGGGTATCAGAGACCCAGTACTTC
TRBV28	TRBJ1-6	few	NA	CASVSGTRRSPPHF	TGTGCCAGCGTATCCGGGACGAGAAGGTCACCCCCCCACTTT
TRBV11-2	TRBJ2-5	NA	NA	CASRFWGTQETQYF	TGTGCCAGCAGGTTTTGGGGGACACAAGAGACCCAGTACTTC
TRBV7-2	TRBJ2-1	many	TRBD2	CASSQTSGGELNEQFF	TGTGCCAGCAGCCAAACTAGCGGGGGAGAGCTCAATGAGCAGTTCTTC
TRBV10-3	TRBJ2-5	NA	NA	CAISAQPIETQYF	TGTGCCATCAGTGCGCAGCCGATAGAGACCCAGTACTTC
TRBV5-1	TRBJ2-2	NA	TRBD1	CASSLQGADTGELFF	TGCGCCAGCAGCTTACAGGGGGCGGACACCGGGGAGCTGTTTTTT
TRBV5-6	TRBJ2-3	NA	TRBD2	CASSRLAGVGDTQYF	TGTGCCAGCAGCAGACTAGCGGGAGTTGGAGATACGCAGTATTTT
TRBV6-1	TRBJ1-1	once	NA	CASSPRQPSSLNTEAFF	TGTGCCAGCTCACCTCGACAGCCCTCCTCATTGAACACTGAAGCTTTCTTT
TRBV4-3	TRBJ1-1	NA	NA	CASSQGRKDTEAFF	TGCGCCAGCAGCCAAGGCAGGAAGGACACTGAAGCTTTCTTT
TRBV28	TRBJ2-3	few	TRBD1	CASTLQGRSTDTQYF	TGTGCCAGCACCCTACAGGGGAGAAGCACAGATACGCAGTATTTT
TRBV12-3/TRBV12-4	TRBJ2-2	NA	NA	CASSFWGVDTGELFF	TGTGCCAGCAGTTTCTGGGGCGTGGACACCGGGGAGCTGTTTTTT
TRBV7-6	TRBJ2-3	NA	TRBD2	CASSSLAGLRTDTQYF	TGTGCCAGCAGCTCTCTAGCGGGGTTGCGCACAGATACGCAGTATTTT
TRBV6-2/TRBV6-3	TRBJ2-7	many	TRBD1	CASRQDRAYEQYF	TGTGCCAGCAGACAGGACAGGGCCTACGAGCAGTACTTC
TRBV20-1	TRBJ2-2	once	NA	CSASYGRTGELFF	TGCAGTGCCTCCTACGGACGAACCGGGGAGCTGTTTTTT
TRBV4-1	TRBJ2-7	NA	TRBD2	CASSFSIAGGAQYNEQYF	TGCGCCAGCAGTTTCAGTATAGCGGGGGGGGCACAGTACAATGAGCAGTACTTC
TRBV7-9	TRBJ1-6	many	NA	CASSLSSYNSPLHF	TGTGCCAGCAGCTTAAGCTCCTATAATTCACCCCTCCACTTT
TRBV14	TRBJ2-7	many	NA	CASSRSRGNTYEQYF	TGTGCCAGCAGCAGAAGTCGGGGTAACACCTACGAGCAGTACTTC
TRBV12-3/TRBV12-4	TRBJ2-2	few	TRBD1	CASSWAGGNGELFF	TGTGCCAGCAGCTGGGCAGGGGGTAACGGGGAGCTGTTTTTT
TRBV5-4	TRBJ2-7	few	TRBD1	CASSLEPGTGVTEQYF	TGTGCCAGCAGCTTGGAGCCCGGGACAGGGGTAACCGAGCAGTACTTC
TRBV4-3	TRBJ2-1	NA	TRBD2	CAGSQAGRGYSYNEQFF	TGCGCCGGCAGCCAAGCTGGGAGGGGATACTCCTACAATGAGCAGTTCTTC
TRBV4-3	TRBJ2-3	NA	TRBD2	CASSQDRPGLAGTDTQYF	TGCGCCAGCAGCCAAGACCGCCCTGGACTAGCGGGCACAGATACGCAGTATTTT
TRBV3-1	TRBJ2-3	NA	NA	CASCHVRASSDTQYF	TGTGCCAGCTGCCATGTGCGCGCGTCCTCAGATACGCAGTATTTT